This entry features one T cell receptor beta chain sequence. Its antigen remains unknown. V lost 0 bases and J 5 bases, leaving 5 bases between the germline ends. Germline values: CDR1 LGHNA, CDR2 YSLEER. This CDR3 has 13 amino acids. The sample originates from a study of T cell responses to AZD1222 COVID-19 vaccine. The assay was immunoSEQ multiplex PCR, and TCRdb's table has in-frame clones only and misses some. The sample carries around 150,000 clones, 90% to 95% recorded once. General study results and limits: Donors were largely white British and mainly female; clonal diversity was possibly underestimated. Two AZD1222 administrations were followed by greater Spike-specific TCR breadth and depth. With dominance at 160-218 and 743-854, vaccine-associated CD4 TCRs spanned spike. Per reports, nearly half of all spike-specific TCRs target regions that are unmutated in variants.

The clonotype was recovered from an adult in good health. This chain joins TRBV4-3 and TRBJ1-5; the D is unclear. The starting material was peripheral blood, obtained on day 0 of AZD1222 vaccination. The CDR3 here is CASSQDRDQPQHF. CDR3 DNA sequence: TGCGCCAGCAGCCAAGATCGTGATCAGCCCCAGCATTTT.